The 21 T cell receptor beta chains below all came from one sample that was sequenced in a study of blood T cell repertoires in COVID-19. Method: immunoSEQ multiplex PCR; TCRdb's copy keeps in-frame clones and lacks some. Here the sample spans roughly 230,000 clones, 82% being singletons. Sequencing was performed on PBMCs or T cells enriched from blood (not recorded which). The receptors here all came from a woman in her sixties who had recovered from COVID-19.

The gene calls are TRBV12-5 and TRBJ2-7; 9 bases are a match to TRBD1. V lost 5 bases to trimming and J lost 6 bases; unmatched junction nucleotides: 11. This CDR3 has 15 residues. Germline V gives CDR1 LGHNT, CDR2 FRNRAP. DNA for the CDR3: TGTGCTAGTGGTCAAGGACAGGGGCTAGCACGCGAGCAGTACTTC. Translating gives CASGQGQGLAREQYF.

The chain couples TRBV24-1 to TRBJ2-2; TRBD1 aligns across 7 bases. V dropped 2 bases and J dropped 7; count of bases not matched to a gene: 12. Germline CDR1 KGHDR, CDR2 SFDVKD. The CDR3 is 17 amino acids. The CDR3 protein is CATSDSQGGSWNGELFF. CDR3 in DNA: TGTGCCACCAGTGATTCTCAAGGGGGCTCTTGGAACGGGGAGCTGTTTTTT.

The genes are TRBV25-1 and TRBJ2-1; TRBD1 agrees at 8 bases. Germline assignment: CDR1 MGHDK and CDR2 SYGVNS. The CDR3 has 16 amino acids. Trimming took 3 bases from V and 4 from J; bases not matched to a gene: 8. CDR3 region: CASSDLRTGPYNEQFF. DNA for the CDR3: TGTGCCAGCAGTGATTTGCGGACAGGGCCTTACAATGAGCAGTTCTTC.

The rearrangement links TRBV6-5 to TRBJ1-5, with D possibly being TRBD1 (6 bases). From germline, CDR1 is MNHEY and CDR2 SVGAGI. This CDR3 comprises 15 residues. The V end lost 4 bases, the J end lost 1 base, and 11 bases lay between the germline ends. CDR3 sequence: CASSWTQGSNQPQHF. The DNA of the CDR3 is TGTGCCAGCAGTTGGACACAGGGAAGCAATCAGCCCCAGCATTTT.

The rearrangement joins TRBV6-5 to TRBJ1-3, with D possibly being TRBD1 (5 bases). From germline, CDR1 is MNHEY and CDR2 SVGAGI. V lost 2 bases and J lost 0, with 8 bases in between. CDR3 length: 15 amino acids. CDR3 nucleotide sequence: TGTGCCAGCAGTTACCCGGACATCTCTGGAAACACCATATATTTT. Translated: CASSYPDISGNTIYF.

J is TRBJ1-2 and V is TRBV4-2; TRBD1 agrees at 7 bases. Germline trimming cut 4 bases from V and 3 bases from J; bases unmatched to any gene: 5. CDR3 length equals 14 residues. Per germline, CDR1 LGHNA and CDR2 YNFKEQ. CDR3 coding DNA: TGTGCCAGCAGCCCGACAGGGTCTGACTATGGCTACACCTTC. Its translation is CASSPTGSDYGYTF.

This clone was found a few times. The chain recombines TRBV5-1 with TRBJ1-1; 8 nucleotides align to TRBD1. Per the germline V gene, CDR1 is SGHRS and CDR2 is YFSETQ. V trimming: 4 bases; J trimming: 1 base; junction bases outside the gene matches: 6. The CDR3 sequence is 15 residues long. CDR3 region: CASSATGGRNTEAFF. CDR3 coding DNA: TGCGCCAGCAGCGCAACAGGGGGTAGGAACACTGAAGCTTTCTTT.

The chain employs TRBV2 and TRBJ1-6; TRBD1 aligns across 10 bases. The ends lost 2 bases at V and 9 bases at J; junction bases unmatched: 4. Germline values: CDR1 SNHLY, CDR2 FYNNEI. The CDR3 runs to 15 residues. The CDR3 reads CASSERTGGGSPLHF. CDR3 DNA sequence: TGTGCCAGCAGTGAAAGGACAGGGGGTGGTTCACCCCTCCACTTT.

The chain is built from TRBV5-8 and TRBJ2-7; unclear D gene. The V end was cut by 2 bases, the J end by 0 bases, with 15 bases between. Germline V lookup: CDR1 SGHTS, CDR2 YDEGEE. The CDR3 runs 16 residues. The CDR3: CASSFSSTSNSYEQYF. The CDR3 DNA reads as TGTGCCAGCAGCTTTTCGTCGACTTCCAACTCCTACGAGCAGTACTTC.

This chain links TRBV19 with TRBJ1-4; 7 bases align to TRBD1. CDR1 and CDR2 from the germline V gene are LNHDA and SQIVND (reference sequence). CDR3 length: 15 residues. J gave up 4 bases and V 8 bases, and 10 bases lay outside the gene matches. The CDR3 DNA is TGTGCCAGTCGAGGGACAGCCTCTCTTAATGAAAAACTGTTTTTT. Its translation is CASRGTASLNEKLFF. Full variable domain (missing parts from reference TRBV19 and TRBJ1-4): DGGITQSPKYLFRKEGQNVTLSCEQNLNHDAMYWYRQDPGQGLRLIYYSQIVNDFQKGDIAEGYSVSREKKESFPLTVTSAQKNPTAFYLCASRGTASLNEKLFFGSGTQLSVL.

The CDR3 here is CASSARQVNTEAFF. As DNA, the CDR3 is TGTGCCAGCAGCGCCCGACAGGTGAACACTGAAGCTTTCTTT. The chain is built from TRBV13 and TRBJ1-1; D is perhaps TRBD1 (6 bases). CDR3 length equals 14 residues. V was shortened by 5 bases and J by 0 bases, with 10 bases between the two germline ends. Germline V gene sequence: CDR1 PRHDT, CDR2 FYEKMQ (reference sequence).

V and J are TRBV5-1 and TRBJ2-3; TRBD2 agrees at 12 bases. The CDR3 is 14 amino acids. Losses at the gene ends were 4 bases for V and 5 bases for J; bases not matched to a gene: 2. Per germline, CDR1 SGHRS and CDR2 YFSETQ. The CDR3 loop reads CASSRTSGEDTQYF. The CDR3 nucleotides are TGCGCCAGCAGCAGGACTAGCGGGGAAGATACGCAGTATTTT. The variable domain in full, completed from reference TRBV5-1 and TRBJ2-3, reads KAGVTQTPRYLIKTRGQQVTLSCSPISGHRSVSWYQQTPGQGLQFLFEYFSETQRNKGNFPGRFSGRQFSNSRSEMNVSTLELGDSALYLCASSRTSGEDTQYFGPGTRLTVL.

CDR3 DNA sequence: TGTGCCAGCAGGCGGACAGGGAGAGATAACTATGGCTACACCTTC. Translating it yields CASRRTGRDNYGYTF. The V gene is TRBV6-5, the J gene TRBJ1-2; TRBD1 matches at 8 bases. The V and J ends lost 6 bases and 1 base, in that order; junction bases with no gene match: 7. The CDR3 contains 15 residues. Germline V gene sequence: CDR1 MNHEY, CDR2 SVGAGI.

The chain couples TRBV19 to TRBJ1-4, with TRBD1 identical over 10 bases. V lost 3 bases to trimming and J lost 14 bases; unmatched junction nucleotides: 12. This CDR3 region has 15 residues. Germline V gene lookup returns CDR1 LNHDA and CDR2 SQIVND (reference sequence). The CDR3 region has the DNA TGTGCCAGTAGTATGGGGGACAGGGGCTTAGTAAAGCTGTTTTTT. Its protein product is CASSMGDRGLVKLFF.

The genes are TRBV19 and TRBJ1-3, with D unclear. The V end was cut by 2 bases, the J end by 2 bases, with 13 bases between. This CDR3 spans 16 amino acids. Germline V gene data show CDR1 as LNHDA and CDR2 as SQIVND (reference sequence). For the CDR3, the DNA is TGTGCCAGTAGTATACCCGGGAGGTCACCTGGAAACACCATATATTTT. Its translation: CASSIPGRSPGNTIYF.

This clone occurred once. V is TRBV6-2 or TRBV6-3 and J is TRBJ1-5, with D tentatively TRBD1 (6 bases). Looked up from germline, CDR1 is MNHEY and CDR2 is SVGEGT. V was pared by 5 bases and J by 0 bases, with 17 bases between. The CDR3 is made up of 17 amino acids. CDR3 in amino acids: CASSRQGPPNSNQPQHF. The CDR3 DNA reads as TGTGCCAGCAGTCGGCAGGGGCCTCCCAATAGCAATCAGCCCCAGCATTTT.

This chain links TRBV5-5 with TRBJ1-1; 7 bases agree with TRBD1. J gave up 1 base and V 4 bases, and 4 bases lay outside the gene matches. The CDR3 totals 14 residues. Germline V gene sequence: CDR1 SGHKS, CDR2 YYEKEE (reference sequence). The CDR3 DNA reads TGTGCCAGCAGCGAGACAGGGAGGAACACTGAAGCTTTCTTT. Amino acid sequence: CASSETGRNTEAFF.

The genes are TRBV19 and TRBJ1-2; a possible D gene is TRBD1 (5 bases). V was clipped by 1 base and J by 0 bases, with 12 bases between them. This CDR3 has 16 residues. Germline V gene sequence: CDR1 LNHDA, CDR2 SQIVND (reference sequence). CDR3 sequence: CASSIVGAGANYGYTF. CDR3 bases: TGTGCCAGTAGTATAGTAGGGGCGGGGGCTAACTATGGCTACACCTTC. The whole variable domain, remainder taken from reference TRBV19 and TRBJ1-2, is DGGITQSPKYLFRKEGQNVTLSCEQNLNHDAMYWYRQDPGQGLRLIYYSQIVNDFQKGDIAEGYSVSREKKESFPLTVTSAQKNPTAFYLCASSIVGAGANYGYTFGSGTRLTVV.

The rearrangement joins TRBV27 to TRBJ2-7; 10 nucleotides match TRBD1. The V gene end was trimmed by 4 bases and the J gene end by 7 bases; junction bases not matched to a gene: 7. The germline V gene encodes CDR1 MNHEY and CDR2 SMNVEV (reference sequence). This CDR3 is built from 14 residues. CDR3 in amino acids: CASSWDRGSQEQYF. The CDR3 bases are TGTGCCAGCAGTTGGGACAGGGGATCGCAAGAGCAGTACTTC.

The genes are TRBV18 and TRBJ1-1; TRBD1 is a possible D gene (5 bases). V was cut by 9 bases and J by 4 bases, with 9 bases left in between. Germline CDR1 KGHSH, CDR2 LQKENI. The CDR3 loop spans 11 amino acids. CDR3 in amino acids: CARYRLTEAFF. The CDR3 DNA reads as TGTGCCAGGTACAGGCTCACTGAAGCTTTCTTT.

This sequence joins TRBV7-2 and TRBJ2-7; 8 bases agree with TRBD1. Germline CDR1 is SGHTA and CDR2 is FQGNSA. V shed 2 bases, J shed 2 bases, and the junction held 5 bases outside the gene matches. The CDR3 extends over 15 amino acids. CDR3 sequence: CASSLQSGGTYEQYF. As DNA, the CDR3 is TGTGCCAGCAGCTTACAGTCAGGGGGCACCTACGAGCAGTACTTC.